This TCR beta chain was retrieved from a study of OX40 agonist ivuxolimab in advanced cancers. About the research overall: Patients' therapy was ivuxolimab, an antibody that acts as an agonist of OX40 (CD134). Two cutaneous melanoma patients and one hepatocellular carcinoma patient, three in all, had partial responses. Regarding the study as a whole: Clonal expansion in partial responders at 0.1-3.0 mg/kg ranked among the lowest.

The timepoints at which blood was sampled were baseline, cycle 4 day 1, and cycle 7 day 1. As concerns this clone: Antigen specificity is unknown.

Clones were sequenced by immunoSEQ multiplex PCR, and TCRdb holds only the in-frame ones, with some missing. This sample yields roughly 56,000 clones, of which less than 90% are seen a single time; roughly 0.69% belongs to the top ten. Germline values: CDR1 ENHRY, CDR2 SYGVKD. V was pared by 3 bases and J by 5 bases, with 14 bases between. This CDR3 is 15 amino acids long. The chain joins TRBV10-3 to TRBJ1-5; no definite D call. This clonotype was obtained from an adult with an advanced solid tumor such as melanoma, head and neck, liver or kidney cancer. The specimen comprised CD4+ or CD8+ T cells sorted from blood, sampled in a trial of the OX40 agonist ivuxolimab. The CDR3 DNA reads TGTGCCATCAGTGAATACAGAAGAGAAGATCAGCCCCAGCATTTT. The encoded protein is CAISEYRREDQPQHF.